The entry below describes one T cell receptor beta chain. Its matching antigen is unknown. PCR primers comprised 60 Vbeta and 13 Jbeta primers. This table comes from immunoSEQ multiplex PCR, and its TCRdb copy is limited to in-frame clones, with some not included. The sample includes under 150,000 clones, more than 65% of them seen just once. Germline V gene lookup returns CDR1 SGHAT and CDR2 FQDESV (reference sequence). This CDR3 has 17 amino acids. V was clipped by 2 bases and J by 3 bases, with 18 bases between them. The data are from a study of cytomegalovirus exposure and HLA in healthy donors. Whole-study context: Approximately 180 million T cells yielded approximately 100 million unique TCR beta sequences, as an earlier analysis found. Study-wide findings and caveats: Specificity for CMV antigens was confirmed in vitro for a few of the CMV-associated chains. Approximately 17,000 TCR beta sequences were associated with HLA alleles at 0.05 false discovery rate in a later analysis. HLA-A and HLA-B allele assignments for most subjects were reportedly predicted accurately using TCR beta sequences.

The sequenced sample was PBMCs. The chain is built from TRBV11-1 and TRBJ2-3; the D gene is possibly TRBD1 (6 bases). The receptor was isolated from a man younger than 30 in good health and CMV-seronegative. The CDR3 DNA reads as TGTGCCAGCAGCTTAAATACCTACAGGGAAGTGACAGATACGCAGTATTTT. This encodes CASSLNTYREVTDTQYF.